The 25 T cell receptor beta chains presented below share a single source sample, sequenced in a study of tumor and adjacent non-tumor tissue in lung cancer. No cell sorting was done before RNA was extracted from the tissue. The normal lung tissue was taken more than 3 cm from the tumor edge. The library came from three nested PCR rounds adapted from ARM-PCR protocols. TCRdb used MiXCR to reprocess the multiplex PCR reads, holding one entry per CDR3 protein. The sample holds 90,000 to 100,000 distinct CDR3 sequences, 75% to 85% seen once. Sequenced input: distant non-tumor lung tissue. The receptor source for this set is a man aged 60 to 69 with small cell lung cancer.

The chain joins TRBV7-6 to TRBJ2-1; D uncertain. The CDR3 is 12 amino acids. Trimming left V 5 bases short and J 7 bases short, with 9 bases between. The germline gives CDR1 SGHVS, CDR2 FNYEAQ. For the CDR3, the DNA is TGTGCCAGCAGCCAAACCGGTAATGAGCAGTTCTTC. Residues: CASSQTGNEQFF.

Points on this clonotype: One end of the junction fails to match germline, which may point to a read error. The chain uses TRBV6-5 and TRBJ2-3; unclear D gene. CDR1 MNHEY and CDR2 SVGAGI come from the germline V gene. This CDR3 is built from 15 residues. CDR3 amino acids: CANSYSSSRQDTQYF. In DNA form, the CDR3 reads TGTGCCAACAGTTACTCGAGTAGTCGACAAGATACGCAGTATTTT.

In the case of this clonotype: One junction end disagrees with the germline gene, perhaps due to a read error. The chain carries TRBV13 and TRBJ2-7, with 10 bases that match TRBD2. This CDR3 comprises 16 residues. CDR1 is PRHDT and CDR2 is FYEKMQ in the germline V gene (reference sequence). This CDR3 is CASSFEGLAGAGEQYF. Here the CDR3 DNA reads TGTGCCAGTAGCTTTGAAGGGCTAGCGGGAGCCGGCGAGCAGTACTTC.

A word on this clonotype: The conserved phenylalanine or tryptophan is not found at the CDR3 terminus, so this likely reflects a read error. V and J are TRBV13 and TRBJ2-5; D tentatively fits TRBD1 or TRBD2 (6 bases each). This CDR3 is 13 amino acids long. Germline V lookup: CDR1 PRHDT, CDR2 FYEKMQ (reference sequence). The CDR3, as DNA: TGTGCCAGCAGCTTTGGGGGGCAAGAGGCCCAGTACATC. It encodes CASSFGGQEAQYI.

The gene calls are TRBV29-1 and TRBJ1-1; D unresolved. V lost 8 bases and J 9 bases, leaving 13 bases between the germline ends. Germline assignment: CDR1 SQVTM and CDR2 ANQGSEA. The CDR3 is made up of 10 amino acids. This CDR3 is CSLSREKAFF. CDR3 DNA: TGCAGCCTTTCGCGAGAGAAAGCTTTCTTT.

Comment on this clonotype: At one of its ends the junction is not consistent with the germline gene, which may arise from a read error. The chain carries TRBV12-3 or TRBV12-4 and TRBJ2-2; D perhaps matches TRBD2 (5 bases). The CDR3 has 13 amino acids. In nucleotides, the CDR3 is TGTGCCAGCACCATTGTGGGCACCGGGGAGCTGTCTTTT. Translation: CASTIVGTGELSF.

V usage is TRBV11-2 and J usage is TRBJ1-1, with D hard to call. Per the germline V gene, CDR1 is SGHAT and CDR2 is FQNNGV. CDR3 length: 15 amino acids. V was cut by 1 base and J by 3 bases, with 12 bases left in between. CDR3 in DNA: TGTGCCAGCAGCTTAGTGTCCTGGAGTGACACTGAAGCTTTCTTT. Amino acids: CASSLVSWSDTEAFF.

The chain links TRBV4-1 to TRBJ2-7; no clear D gene. The J call is uncertain, as TRBJ2-1 better fits the DNA end. The CDR3 has 14 residues. The V gene's germline CDR1 is MGHRA and CDR2 YSYEKL. In DNA, the CDR3 is TGCGCCAGCAGCCAAGTACAGTCCTCTTACGAGCAGTTCTTC. This sequence encodes CASSQVQSSYEQFF.

The J gene is TRBJ2-7, the V gene TRBV5-1, with TRBD2 matching 12 bases. Trimming took 0 bases from V and 2 from J; bases not matched to a gene: 0. Germline CDR1 reads SGHRS; CDR2 reads YFSETQ. The CDR3 runs to 15 residues. CDR3 protein: CASSLASGRAYEQYF. DNA for the CDR3: TGCGCCAGCAGCTTGGCTAGCGGGAGGGCCTACGAGCAGTACTTC.

Concerning this clonotype itself: A much larger clone lies one base from this, so it may be a read error. This sequence joins TRBV6-2 or TRBV6-3 and TRBJ2-3, with D unclear. V lost 5 bases and J lost 1, with 16 bases in between. This CDR3 has 16 residues. In germline, CDR1 is MNHEY, CDR2 SVGEGT. The CDR3, as DNA: TGTGCCAGCAGTCTCCTGGTACTATCAGGCACAGATACGCAGTATTTT. Translated: CASSLLVLSGTDTQYF.

Notes on this clonotype: A junction boundary mismatches the germline segment, possibly from a read error. The V and J genes are TRBV24-1 and TRBJ1-5; D uncertain. In germline, CDR1 is KGHDR, CDR2 SFDVKD. There are 13 residues in the CDR3. The CDR3 sequence: CGTSDFEGHPQHF. The CDR3 DNA is TGTGGCACCAGTGACTTTGAAGGGCATCCCCAGCATTTT.

A word on this clonotype: The germline gene is not matched at one end of the junction; a read error may be the cause. V is TRBV11-3 and J is TRBJ2-2; the D gene could be TRBD1 or TRBD2 (5 bases each). This CDR3 has 15 residues. Germline CDR1 reads SGHNT; CDR2 reads YENEEA. This CDR3 is CASNLQVSNTGELFF. The DNA for the CDR3 is TGTGCCAGCAACTTACAGGTTTCGAACACCGGGGAACTGTTTTTT.

As for this clonotype: The junction shows a germline mismatch at one end, possibly a read error. The rearrangement joins TRBV5-6 to TRBJ2-3; TRBD2 matches 13 bases. The V gene's germline CDR1 is SGHDT and CDR2 YYEEEE. The CDR3 is 16 residues long. The CDR3 DNA reads as TGTACCAGCAGCGCCGGGACTAGCGGGACATCAGATACGCAGTATTTT. It specifies CTSSAGTSGTSDTQYF.

Details on this clonotype: The CDR3 end shows no conserved phenylalanine or tryptophan, and so a read error is likely. V usage is TRBV12-3 or TRBV12-4 and J usage is TRBJ2-2, with D possibly TRBD2 on 5 matching bases. The CDR3 covers 17 residues. This CDR3 reads CANSLCQILTSTGELFS. CDR3 coding DNA: TGTGCCAACAGTTTATGTCAGATCCTTACTAGCACCGGGGAGCTGTTTTCG.

In regard to this clonotype: An end of the junction differs from the germline gene, which may be a read error. The chain uses TRBV29-1 and TRBJ1-2; TRBD1 matches at 7 bases. This CDR3 is 12 amino acids long. CDR1 is SQVTM and CDR2 is ANQGSEA in the germline V gene. The CDR3 reads CSFGGDSYGYTF. The CDR3 DNA sequence: TGTAGCTTCGGTGGGGACAGCTATGGCTACACCTTC. Together with reference TRBV29-1 and TRBJ1-2, the CDR3 gives the full variable domain: SAVISQKPSRDICQRGTSLTIQCQVDSQVTMMFWYRQQPGQSLTLIATANQGSEATYESGFVIDKFPISRPNLTFSTLTVSNMSPEDSSIYLCSFGGDSYGYTFGSGTRLTVV.

The chain has TRBV12-3 or TRBV12-4 and TRBJ2-7; 10 nucleotides agree with TRBD1. The CDR3 sequence is 13 residues long. The CDR3 DNA sequence: TGTTCCAGCAGCCGACAGGGGGCGGGCGAGCAATACGTC. Amino acids: CSSSRQGAGEQYV.

This clonotype has at least ten counts. The J gene is TRBJ2-7, the V gene TRBV29-1; D possibly uses TRBD1 or TRBD2 (5 bases each). The V and J ends lost 7 bases and 0 bases respectively, with 16 bases between them. CDR3 length: 14 residues. Germline CDR1 SQVTM, CDR2 ANQGSEA. CDR3 nucleotides: TGCAGCGATTCCAGGGACCCGCGCTCCTACGAGCAGTACGTC. Translation gives CSDSRDPRSYEQYV.

Points on this clonotype: A read error may explain this, as a much larger clone is one base away. In this CDR3 the conserved last residue, phenylalanine or tryptophan, is missing, so a read error is likely. The chain is built from TRBV2 and TRBJ2-2; D not resolved. In germline, CDR1 is SNHLY, CDR2 FYNNEI. The V end was cut by 8 bases, the J end by 0 bases, with 7 bases between. There are 13 residues in the CDR3. CDR3 sequence: CASLTPNTGELFY. As DNA, the CDR3 is TGTGCCAGCCTTACTCCGAACACCGGGGAGCTGTTTTAT.

With regard to this clonotype: A read error may produce the germline difference seen at one junction end. This chain links TRBV11-2 with TRBJ1-1, with no clear D. Germline V gene sequence: CDR1 SGHAT, CDR2 FQNNGV. The CDR3 sequence is 13 residues long. The CDR3 region is CASSRTPNTGAFF. Here the CDR3 DNA reads TGTGCCAGCAGTCGTACACCAAACACTGGAGCTTTCTTT.

This clonotype turned up a few times. This chain joins TRBV6-1 and TRBJ2-1, with 9 nucleotides matching TRBD2. Germline CDR1 MNHNS, CDR2 SASEGT. V was clipped by 5 bases and J by 10 bases; unmatched bases: 3. The CDR3 totals 12 residues. The CDR3 DNA reads TGTGCCAGCAGTCGCCTAGCGGGAGAGCAGTTCTTC. This codes for CASSRLAGEQFF.

The chain has TRBV11-2 and TRBJ2-7, with 8 nucleotides matching TRBD2. Germline CDR1 is SGHAT and CDR2 is FQNNGV. CDR3 length: 14 residues. V trimming: 5 bases; J trimming: 4 bases; junction bases outside the gene matches: 7. The CDR3 here is CASSMGLGEYEQYV. CDR3 DNA: TGTGCCAGCAGCATGGGACTAGGAGAGTACGAGCAGTACGTC.

This chain links TRBV11-2 with TRBJ2-1; D might be TRBD2 (5 bases). V was clipped by 5 bases and J by 11 bases, with 16 bases between them. The germline gives CDR1 SGHAT, CDR2 FQNNGV. The CDR3 length is 13 residues. The chain's CDR3 is CASSLSWENKQFF. As DNA, the CDR3 is TGTGCCAGCAGCCTAAGTTGGGAGAATAAGCAGTTCTTC. Variable domain in full (rest from reference TRBV11-2 and TRBJ2-1): EAGVAQSPRYKIIEKRQSVAFWCNPISGHATLYWYQQILGQGPKLLIQFQNNGVVDDSQLPKDRFSAERLKGVDSTLKIQPAKLEDSAVYLCASSLSWENKQFFGPGTRLTVL.

The chain joins TRBV12-3 or TRBV12-4 to TRBJ2-1; no firm D call. The CDR3 runs to 14 residues. CDR3 sequence reads: CDRSYSERKYEQFF. DNA of the CDR3: TGTGACAGAAGTTACAGCGAGAGAAAGTATGAGCAGTTCTTC.

Worth noting for this clonotype: Its ends do not fully match the called genes, so a read error is possible. The rearrangement joins TRBV29-1 to TRBJ2-1; 7 nucleotides agree with TRBD2. Looked up from germline, CDR1 is SQVTM and CDR2 is ANQGSEA. The CDR3 spans 15 residues. As DNA, the CDR3 is TGTAGTGTTGAATTAGCGGGCAATCCCTACAATAAGCAGTTCTTC. It yields the protein CSVELAGNPYNKQFF.

This clonotype was recorded only once. A read error may account for a junction end that differs from germline. The rearrangement uses TRBV11-2 and TRBJ1-1, with D tentatively TRBD1 (5 bases). CDR3 length: 13 amino acids. Germline V gene lookup returns CDR1 SGHAT and CDR2 FQNNGV. The CDR3 coding sequence is TGTGCCAGCAGCTTAGCGGGACGGCGGGAAGCCTTTTTT. Protein sequence: CASSLAGRREAFF.